This entry concerns a single TCR beta chain. The antigen is not known. This specimen belongs to a study of T-cell memory formation after mild COVID-19. Study background: Each donor largely had its own TCR clusters. General study results and limits: Pre-infection memory showed some responding clones, and this suggested that cross-reactive memory joined. From day 15 to 85, contracting clones were balanced between CD4 and CD8, whereas later expanders leaned toward CD4+.

5'RACE primed from the constant segment yielded TCR alpha and TCR beta cDNA libraries bearing sample barcodes and UMIs. One entry per CDR3 protein results from TCRdb running MiXCR on the 5' RACE reads. The sample lists roughly 180,000 distinct CDR3 sequences, less than 20% occurring once. The CDR3 has 16 amino acids. The trim removed 10 bases at V and 3 bases at J, leaving 16 bases unmatched. Germline CDR1 and CDR2: MNHEY and SVGEGT. The chain joins TRBV6-2 or TRBV6-3 to TRBJ1-1; 8 bases match TRBD1. The sequencing sample was made of PBMCs or a T cell subset sorted from them (not recorded which). The origin of this receptor is a man in his late teens or twenties who had mild COVID-19 (a few samples of this study predate the infection). Cell type and time point are not known. The CDR3 nucleotides are TGTGCCACCAGGAACAGGGGGGCCGACTCATACACTGAAGCTTTCTTT. It specifies CATRNRGADSYTEAFF.